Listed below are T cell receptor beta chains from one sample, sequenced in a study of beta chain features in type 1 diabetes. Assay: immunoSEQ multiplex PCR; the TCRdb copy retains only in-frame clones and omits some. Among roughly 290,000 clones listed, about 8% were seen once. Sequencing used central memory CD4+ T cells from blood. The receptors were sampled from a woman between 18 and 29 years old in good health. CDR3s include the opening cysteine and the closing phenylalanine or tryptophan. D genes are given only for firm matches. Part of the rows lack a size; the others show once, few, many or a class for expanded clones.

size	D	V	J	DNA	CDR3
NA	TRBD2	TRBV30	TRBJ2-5	TGTGCCTGGAGTGCATTAGCGGGAGCGGTGGAGACCCAGTACTTC	CAWSALAGAVETQYF
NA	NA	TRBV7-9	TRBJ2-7	TGTGCCAGCAGACTGGAGAGGGGTGTCTACGAGCAGTACTTC	CASRLERGVYEQYF
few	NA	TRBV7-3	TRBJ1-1	TGTGCCAGCAGCTTAATGGCTAGGGACACTGAAGCTTTCTTT	CASSLMARDTEAFF
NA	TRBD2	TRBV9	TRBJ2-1	TGTGCCAGCAGCGTAGCTAGCGGGGGGGCACGGGAGCAGTTCTTC	CASSVASGGAREQFF
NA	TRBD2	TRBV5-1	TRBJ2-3	TGCGCCAGCAGCTTTAGCGGGACTAGCACAGATACGCAGTATTTT	CASSFSGTSTDTQYF
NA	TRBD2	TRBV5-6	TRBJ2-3	TGTGCCAGCAGCTTTGGTAGCGGGCTTAGCACAGATACGCAGTATTTT	CASSFGSGLSTDTQYF
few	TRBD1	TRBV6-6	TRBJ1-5	TGTGCCAGCAGTTACTCGACAGGGGGCGGCAATCAGCCCCAGCATTTT	CASSYSTGGGNQPQHF
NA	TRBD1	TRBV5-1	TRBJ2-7	TGCGCCAGCAGCTTCCCAGACAGGGACGAGCAGTACTTC	CASSFPDRDEQYF
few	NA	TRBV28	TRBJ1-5	TGTGCCAGCAGCCTCGGACAGTTCAATCAGCCCCAGCATTTT	CASSLGQFNQPQHF
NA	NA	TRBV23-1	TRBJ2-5	TGCGCCAGCAGTCAATATGGGGAAGGTTGGGAGACCCAGTACTTC	CASSQYGEGWETQYF
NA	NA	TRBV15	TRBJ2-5	TGTGCCACCAGCAGAGATGTGGAGACCCAGTACTTC	CATSRDVETQYF
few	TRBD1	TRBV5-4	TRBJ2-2	TGTGCCAGCAGCTTGGCCCCAGGACAGGGCCCCGGGGAGCTGTTTTTT	CASSLAPGQGPGELFF
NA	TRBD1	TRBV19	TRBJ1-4	TGTGCCAGTAGTATCGGACGGGACAGAACAAATGAAAAACTGTTTTTT	CASSIGRDRTNEKLFF
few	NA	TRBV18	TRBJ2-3	TGTGCCAGCTCACCAAGCAGGGGAGTTTCAGATACGCAGTATTTT	CASSPSRGVSDTQYF
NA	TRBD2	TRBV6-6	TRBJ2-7	TGTGCCAGCAGTTACTCCGGGCGGGAGCGGGGTTACGAGCAGTACTTC	CASSYSGRERGYEQYF
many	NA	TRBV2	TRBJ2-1	TGTGCCATCCTACCAGCGGACCAGTTGAATGAGCAGTTCTTC	CAILPADQLNEQFF
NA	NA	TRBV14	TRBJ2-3	TGTGCCAGCAGCCAAGATTGGGTAGATACGCAGTATTTT	CASSQDWVDTQYF
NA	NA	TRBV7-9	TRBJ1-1	TGTGCCAGCAGTCCCGCGGGGGTTACCGGCACTGAAGCTTTCTTT	CASSPAGVTGTEAFF
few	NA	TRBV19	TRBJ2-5	TGTGCCAGTAGTATGGCAAGGACGGAGAAAGAGACCCAGTACTTC	CASSMARTEKETQYF
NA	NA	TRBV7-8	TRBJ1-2	TGTGCCAGCAGCTTACAGGGGAACTATGGCTACACCTTC	CASSLQGNYGYTF
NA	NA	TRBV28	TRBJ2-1	TGTGCCAGCAGTTTTCAGTCCTGGGAGCAGTTCTTC	CASSFQSWEQFF
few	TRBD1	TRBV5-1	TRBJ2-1	TGCGCCAGCAGCCCCGGATGGACAGGGGGCTACAATGAGCAGTTCTTC	CASSPGWTGGYNEQFF
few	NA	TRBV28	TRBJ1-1	TGTGCCAGCAGTTTATTGGACGGTGAAGCTTTCTTT	CASSLLDGEAFF
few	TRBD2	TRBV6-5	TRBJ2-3	TGTGCCAGCGGGACTAGTTTACAGGCAGATACGCAGTATTTT	CASGTSLQADTQYF
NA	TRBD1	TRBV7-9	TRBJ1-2	TGTGCCAGCAGCAAGGACAGGGGGCATGGCTACACCTTC	CASSKDRGHGYTF
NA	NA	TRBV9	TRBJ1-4	TGTGCCAGCAGCGTAGCTCCAACTAATGAAAAACTGTTTTTT	CASSVAPTNEKLFF
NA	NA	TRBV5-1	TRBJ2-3	TGCGCCAGCCGTGGGCGGGGCAGCACAGATACGCAGTATTTT	CASRGRGSTDTQYF
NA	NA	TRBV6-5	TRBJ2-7	TGTGCCAGCAGTCGAAACCTCTACGAGCAGTACTTC	CASSRNLYEQYF
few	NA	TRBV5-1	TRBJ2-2	TGCGCCAGCAGCTTGGCCACACTGACTGACACCGGGGAGCTGTTTTTT	CASSLATLTDTGELFF
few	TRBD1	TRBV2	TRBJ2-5	TGTGCCAGCAGTTTAAACCGGGACAGACAAGAGACCCAGTACTTC	CASSLNRDRQETQYF
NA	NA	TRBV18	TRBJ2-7	TGTGCCAGCTCACCAAGTGCCAGCTCCTACGAGCAGTACTTC	CASSPSASSYEQYF
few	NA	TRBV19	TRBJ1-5	TGTGCCACCGGTATACAGGCCAATCAGCCCCAGCATTTT	CATGIQANQPQHF
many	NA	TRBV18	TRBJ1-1	TGTGCCAGCTCACCATTCGCCGCGGGCGACACTGAAGCTTTCTTT	CASSPFAAGDTEAFF
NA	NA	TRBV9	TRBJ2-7	TGTGCCAGCAGCGTAGGGGGGGACTCCTACGAGCAGTACTTC	CASSVGGDSYEQYF
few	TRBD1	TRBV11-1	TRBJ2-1	TGTGCCAGCAGCTACCAGACAGGGAAAAGCTACAATGAGCAGTTCTTC	CASSYQTGKSYNEQFF
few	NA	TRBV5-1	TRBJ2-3	TGCGCCAGCCGGGACTCCCAAAGCACAGATACGCAGTATTTT	CASRDSQSTDTQYF
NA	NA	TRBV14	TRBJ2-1	TGTGCCAGCAGCCAAGGGGCTAGCTCCTACAATGAGCAGTTCTTC	CASSQGASSYNEQFF
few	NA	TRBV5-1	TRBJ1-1	TGCGCCAGCAGCTCGGGACGGATGTTGAACACTGAAGCTTTCTTT	CASSSGRMLNTEAFF
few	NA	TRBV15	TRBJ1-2	TGTGCCACCAGGACCCTGGACAGAAACTATGGCTACACCTTC	CATRTLDRNYGYTF
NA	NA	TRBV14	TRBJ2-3	TGTGCCAGCAGCCAATTTCGTCTTGTTGGGGATACGCAGTATTTT	CASSQFRLVGDTQYF
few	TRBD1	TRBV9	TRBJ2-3	TGTGCCAGCAGCCCCCGGGACAGGTACACAGATACGCAGTATTTT	CASSPRDRYTDTQYF
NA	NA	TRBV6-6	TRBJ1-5	TGTGCCAGCAGTTACGCAGTATCTAGCAATCAGCCCCAGCATTTT	CASSYAVSSNQPQHF
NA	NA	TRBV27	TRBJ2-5	TGTGCCAGCGGGCGGGGTCAGGAGACCCAGTACTTC	CASGRGQETQYF
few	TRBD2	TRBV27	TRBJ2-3	TGTGCCAGCAGTTTGAACGGGGGGGTGGTAGATACGCAGTATTTT	CASSLNGGVVDTQYF
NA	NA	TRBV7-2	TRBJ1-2	TGTGCCAGCAGCTTAAAGACAGGACCCTATGGCTACACCTTC	CASSLKTGPYGYTF
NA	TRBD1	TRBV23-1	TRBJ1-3	TGCGCCAGCAGGGGCCCCGACAGGGTATCTGGAAACACCATATATTTT	CASRGPDRVSGNTIYF
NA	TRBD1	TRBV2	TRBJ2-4	TGTGCCAGCAGTGCGTACCGGGACAGTGGGAACATTCAGTACTTC	CASSAYRDSGNIQYF
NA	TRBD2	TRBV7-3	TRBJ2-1	TGTGCCAGCAGCTTGAGCGGGACGGGCAATGAGCAGTTCTTC	CASSLSGTGNEQFF
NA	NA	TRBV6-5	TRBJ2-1	TGTGCCACCGCCTCCGAAAATGAGCAGTTCTTC	CATASENEQFF
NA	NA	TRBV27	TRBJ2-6	TGTGCCAGCAGTTTAAGGCTCGGACAAGGCCCCTCTGGGGCCAACGTCCTGACTTTC	CASSLRLGQGPSGANVLTF
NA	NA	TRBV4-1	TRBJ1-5	TGCGCCAGCAGCCAAGCAACGGGGGCGTCAGGCAATCAGCCCCAGCATTTT	CASSQATGASGNQPQHF
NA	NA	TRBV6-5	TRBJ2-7	TGTGCCAGCAGTTACGGAGGGGCCTGGGCCTACGAGCAGTACTTC	CASSYGGAWAYEQYF
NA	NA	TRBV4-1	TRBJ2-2	TGTGCCAGCAGCCAGGGATCGTTTACCGGGGAGCTGTTTTTT	CASSQGSFTGELFF
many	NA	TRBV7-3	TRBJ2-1	TGTGCCAGCAGCCCGAGGACAGACAATGAGCAGTTCTTC	CASSPRTDNEQFF
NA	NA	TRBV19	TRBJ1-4	TGTGCCAGTACCACCGGACGTATAACTAATGAAAAACTGTTTTTT	CASTTGRITNEKLFF
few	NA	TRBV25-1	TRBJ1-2	TGTGCCAGCAGTGAGTATGGGGACGGTATTGGCTACACCTTC	CASSEYGDGIGYTF
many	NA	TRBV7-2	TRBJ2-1	TGTGCCAGCAGCTTTAGGACGGCAAATGAGCAGTTCTTC	CASSFRTANEQFF